The 21 T cell receptor beta chains presented below share a single source sample, sequenced in a study of CD8+ T cells in alopecia areata (dated by TCRdb to the late 2010s). Receptors were amplified or captured by the immunoSEQ multiplex PCR assay. For TCR sequencing, RNA was extracted from every sample and reverse transcribed into cDNA to serve as template. Entries here come from immuneACCESS through TCRdb and include only in-frame sequences with V and J called. Some clones fail to appear in such tables; in the studies checked, an unresolved V gene covers under half of the shortfall, and the cause of the remainder is unknown. The sample table lists approximately 98,000 clones, 55% to 70% of them with a count of one. Of the sample, 20% to 25% is held by the ten largest clones. Sample: NKG2D-low CD8+ T cells sorted from blood. In the paper's terms, the cell subset or site label means: sorted CD8+ NKG2D-low blood T cells. The receptors stem from a human donor with alopecia areata.

This clone has just one count. The rearrangement joins TRBV5-1 to TRBJ2-7, with a weak D call TRBD2 (6 bases). The CDR3 contains 16 residues. Trimming took 5 bases from V and 7 from J, leaving 25 bases between them. In germline, CDR1 is SGHRS, CDR2 YFSETQ. Here the CDR3 reads CASSLRPLGTRREQYF. The CDR3 DNA reads as TGCGCCAGCAGTCTGAGGCCCTTGGGGACTCGTCGAGAGCAGTACTTC.

The chain has TRBV25-1 and TRBJ2-1; 8 bases match TRBD1. Unmatched junction bases numbered 5, after V lost 4 bases and J lost 0 bases. Germline CDR1 MGHDK, CDR2 SYGVNS. The CDR3 contains 16 residues. Here the CDR3 DNA reads TGTGCCAGCAGTGGCCGTACAGGGGGCTCCTACAATGAGCAGTTCTTC. Protein sequence: CASSGRTGGSYNEQFF.

This clone was seen a few times. The chain carries TRBV27 and TRBJ1-2; D uncertain. Trimming left V 5 bases short and J 4 bases short, with 17 bases between. CDR3 length: 15 amino acids. In germline, CDR1 is MNHEY, CDR2 SMNVEV (reference sequence). CDR3 in DNA: TGTGCCAGCAGTCGACCGGGAGACTCTCTCTATGGCTACACCTTC. Translation gives CASSRPGDSLYGYTF.

The V and J genes are TRBV6-6 and TRBJ1-1, with D possibly matching TRBD1 (5 bases). With 8 bases removed from V and 4 bases from J, the gap between germline ends came to 17 bases. The CDR3 has 14 residues. CDR1 and CDR2 from the germline V gene are MNHNY and SVGAGI (reference sequence). CDR3 in DNA: TGTGCCAGCGGTCCACCGGGGGGAGGCACTGAAGCTTTCTTT. Translated: CASGPPGGGTEAFF.

The chain links TRBV6-5 to TRBJ2-2; D is perhaps TRBD1 (6 bases). Germline V gene lookup returns CDR1 MNHEY and CDR2 SVGAGI. The CDR3 covers 13 residues. V gave up 6 bases and J gave up 7 bases, with 12 bases separating them. The CDR3 is CASSPRGGGELFF. In DNA form, the CDR3 reads TGTGCCAGCAGCCCACGAGGGGGCGGGGAGCTGTTTTTT.

The CDR3 reads CASSTTGDNSYNEQFF. In DNA form, the CDR3 reads TGTGCCAGCAGTACAACCGGGGACAACTCCTACAATGAGCAGTTCTTC. This chain joins TRBV27 and TRBJ2-1; maybe TRBD1 (6 bases). V lost 5 bases, J lost 0 bases, and 14 bases lay in between. Germline assignment: CDR1 MNHEY and CDR2 SMNVEV (reference sequence). The CDR3 consists of 16 residues.

V is TRBV28 and J is TRBJ1-2; possible D gene TRBD1, 5 bases. CDR3 length: 15 amino acids. Germline V gene data show CDR1 as MDHEN and CDR2 as SYDVKM. V lost 4 bases and J lost 3, with 15 bases in between. The CDR3 is CASSSQGGEDYGYTF. The DNA of the CDR3 is TGTGCCAGCAGTTCTCAGGGAGGAGAAGACTATGGCTACACCTTC.

This clone has more than one count but fewer than ten. The CDR3 sequence: CASSLELGLAGPSYEQYF. CDR3 bases: TGCGCCAGCAGCTTGGAATTGGGACTAGCGGGACCCTCCTACGAGCAGTACTTC. The chain links TRBV5-1 to TRBJ2-7; 13 bases align to TRBD2. After removal of 0 bases from V and 0 bases from J, the junction contained 6 bases not matched to a gene. Germline lookup yields CDR1 SGHRS and CDR2 YFSETQ. This CDR3 is 18 amino acids long.

This clone was seen more than once but under ten times. The J gene is TRBJ2-1, the V gene TRBV28; 13 nucleotides line up with TRBD2. Germline assignment: CDR1 MDHEN and CDR2 SYDVKM. Trimming took 5 bases from V and 5 from J; bases not matched to a gene: 15. The CDR3 is 19 residues long. In nucleotides, the CDR3 is TGTGCCAGCAGTCCCCTAGGACTAGCGGGAGTTCTTAGAGACAATGAGCAGTTCTTC. This translates into CASSPLGLAGVLRDNEQFF.

The rearrangement uses TRBV19 and TRBJ2-7, with D possibly matching TRBD1 (7 bases). The CDR3 has 10 amino acids. V was shortened by 8 bases and J by 12 bases, with 14 bases between the two germline ends. Germline V lookup: CDR1 LNHDA, CDR2 SQIVND (reference sequence). CDR3: CASGGTVLYF. The CDR3 nucleotides are TGTGCCAGTGGGGGGACAGTCCTGTACTTC.

The V gene is TRBV19, the J gene TRBJ1-2; tentatively, D is TRBD1 (5 bases). Germline CDR1 is LNHDA and CDR2 is SQIVND (reference sequence). The CDR3 extends over 14 amino acids. Between the trimmed V and J ends, which lost 5 bases and 8 bases, there was a span of 18 bases. The chain's CDR3 is CASSPSPDSGGYTF. DNA for the CDR3: TGTGCCAGTAGTCCCTCACCTGACAGCGGAGGCTACACCTTC.

This sequence joins TRBV5-8 and TRBJ1-2, with D unclear. Germline CDR1 SGHTS, CDR2 YDEGEE. The V and J ends lost 0 bases and 4 bases respectively, with 10 bases between them. The CDR3 sequence is 14 residues long. The CDR3 DNA sequence: TGTGCCAGCAGCTTGGCGTACAGCACCTATGGCTACACCTTC. Residues: CASSLAYSTYGYTF.

The CDR3 is CASSLFPPGADHEQYF. The CDR3 DNA reads as TGTGCCAGCAGCTTATTTCCCCCCGGGGCAGATCACGAGCAGTACTTC. V and J are TRBV7-8 and TRBJ2-7, with D possibly called TRBD1 or TRBD2 (5 bases each). Germline V gene data show CDR1 as SGHVS and CDR2 as FQNEAQ. Trimming took off 2 bases at V and 5 bases at J, with 19 bases between the two ends. There are 16 residues in the CDR3.

In this sample, this clone turned up a few times. Other nucleotide sequences in the sample specify the same CDR3. The chain recombines TRBV4-1 with TRBJ1-1; TRBD1 might be the D (6 bases). The germline V and J ends were trimmed by 0 bases and 6 bases, with 17 bases remaining between them. CDR1 is MGHRA, CDR2 YSYEKL, per germline. The CDR3 loop spans 16 amino acids. CDR3 protein: CASSQDPQQGLAEAFF. The CDR3 region has the DNA TGCGCCAGCAGCCAAGATCCGCAACAGGGTCTCGCTGAAGCTTTCTTT.

The chain uses TRBV5-1 and TRBJ2-7; no clear D gene. The germline V and J ends were trimmed by 2 bases and 2 bases, with 11 bases remaining between them. This CDR3 contains 14 residues. CDR1 is SGHRS and CDR2 is YFSETQ in the germline V gene. The chain's CDR3 is CASSFGGSPYEQYF. CDR3 in DNA: TGCGCCAGCAGCTTTGGTGGCAGTCCCTACGAGCAGTACTTC.

The chain carries TRBV7-6 and TRBJ2-5, with 9 bases aligning to TRBD1. J lost 2 bases, V lost 5 bases, and 9 bases had no gene match. The CDR3 is made up of 16 amino acids. CDR1 is SGHVS, CDR2 FNYEAQ, per germline. The CDR3 spells CASSRGRDREQETQYF. The CDR3 coding sequence is TGTGCCAGCAGCCGAGGCCGGGACAGGGAGCAAGAGACCCAGTACTTC. The complete variable domain, with remaining parts taken from reference TRBV7-6 and TRBJ2-5, reads GAGVSQSPRYKVTKRGQDVALRCDPISGHVSLYWYRQALGQGPEFLTYFNYEAQQDKSGLPNDRFSAERPEGSISTLTIQRTEQRDSAMYRCASSRGRDREQETQYFGPGTRLLVL.

Only a few counts were recorded for this clone. The V call is TRBV13, the J call TRBJ2-3; 13 bases line up with TRBD2. Germline CDR1 PRHDT, CDR2 FYEKMQ (reference sequence). With V trimmed by 4 bases and J by 3 bases, 4 bases remained unmatched. CDR3 length: 16 amino acids. CDR3 in amino acids: CASSSGLAGVTDTQYF. CDR3 bases: TGTGCCAGCAGCTCCGGACTAGCGGGAGTTACAGATACGCAGTATTTT.

The chain has TRBV7-6 and TRBJ2-7; D might be TRBD2 (5 bases). The CDR3 is 15 amino acids. Germline lookup yields CDR1 SGHVS and CDR2 FNYEAQ. Trimming left V 1 base short and J 5 bases short, with 15 bases between. The CDR3 region is CASSLGGGPEDEQYF. The CDR3 DNA reads TGTGCCAGCAGCTTAGGTGGCGGGCCTGAGGACGAGCAGTACTTC.

V is TRBV9 and J is TRBJ2-1; 8 bases are shared with TRBD2. Germline V lookup: CDR1 SGDLS, CDR2 YYNGEE. Losses at the gene ends were 3 bases for V and 2 bases for J; bases not matched to a gene: 10. This CDR3 region has 17 residues. CDR3 protein: CASSGGTGTRAYNEQFF. In DNA, the CDR3 is TGTGCCAGCAGCGGAGGAACCGGGACTAGAGCCTACAATGAGCAGTTCTTC.

The V call is TRBV29-1, the J call TRBJ2-5, with D maybe TRBD1 (6 bases). The CDR3 has 10 amino acids. The V end lost 4 bases, the J end lost 7 bases, and 7 bases lay between the germline ends. In germline, CDR1 is SQVTM, CDR2 ANQGSEA. The CDR3 spells CSVVGGTQYF. The CDR3 DNA sequence: TGCAGCGTTGTAGGGGGGACCCAGTACTTC.

The chain couples TRBV29-1 to TRBJ2-3; no reliable D call. Trimming pared 4 bases from V and 0 bases from J, leaving 8 bases between. Germline loops: CDR1 SQVTM, CDR2 ANQGSEA. The CDR3 sequence is 13 residues long. In DNA form, the CDR3 reads TGCAGCGTTGTTGCGGCTAGCACAGATACGCAGTATTTT. The encoded protein is CSVVAASTDTQYF.